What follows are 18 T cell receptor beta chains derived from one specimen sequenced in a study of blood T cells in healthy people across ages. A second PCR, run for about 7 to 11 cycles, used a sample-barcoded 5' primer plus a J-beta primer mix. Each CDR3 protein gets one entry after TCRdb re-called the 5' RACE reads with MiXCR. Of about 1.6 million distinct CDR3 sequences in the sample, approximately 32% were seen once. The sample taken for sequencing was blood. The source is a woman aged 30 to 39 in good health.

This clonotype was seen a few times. The CDR3 region is CASSPPVTNEKLFF. The CDR3 DNA reads as TGTGCCAGCAGCCCCCCGGTAACTAATGAAAAACTGTTTTTT. This chain links TRBV7-9 with TRBJ1-4; D not resolved. The CDR3 totals 14 residues. Germline V gene data show CDR1 as SEHNR and CDR2 as FQNEAQ (reference sequence). Trimming stripped 5 bases from V and 1 base from J, with 8 bases between.

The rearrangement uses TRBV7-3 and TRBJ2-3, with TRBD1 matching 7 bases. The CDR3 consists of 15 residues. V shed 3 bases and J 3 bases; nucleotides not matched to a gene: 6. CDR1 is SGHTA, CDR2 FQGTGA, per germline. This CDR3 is CASSFLRGQTDTQYF. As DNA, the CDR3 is TGTGCCAGCAGCTTCTTGAGGGGGCAAACAGATACGCAGTATTTT.

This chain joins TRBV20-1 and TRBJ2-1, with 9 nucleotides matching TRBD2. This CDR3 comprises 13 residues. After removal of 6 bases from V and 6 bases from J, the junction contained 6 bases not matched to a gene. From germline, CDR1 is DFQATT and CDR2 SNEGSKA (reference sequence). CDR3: CSARGSGSNEQFF. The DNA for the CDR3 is TGCAGTGCCCGGGGTAGCGGGAGCAATGAGCAGTTCTTC.

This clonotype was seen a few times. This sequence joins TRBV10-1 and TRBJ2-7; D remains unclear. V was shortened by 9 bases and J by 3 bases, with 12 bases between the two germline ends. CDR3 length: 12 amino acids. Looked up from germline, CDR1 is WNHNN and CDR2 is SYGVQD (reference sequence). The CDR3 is CARHPWGYEQYF. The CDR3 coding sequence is TGCGCCAGGCACCCCTGGGGCTACGAGCAGTACTTC.

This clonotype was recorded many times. CDR3 in DNA: TGCAGTGCTAAGGGGGAATGGAGCGGGAGGACGTCCTACGAGCAGTACTTC. The encoded protein is CSAKGEWSGRTSYEQYF. The rearrangement links TRBV20-1 to TRBJ2-7, with 9 bases matching TRBD2. Germline assignment: CDR1 DFQATT and CDR2 SNEGSKA (reference sequence). After removal of 4 bases from V and 1 base from J, the junction contained 14 bases not matched to a gene. The CDR3 sequence is 17 residues long.

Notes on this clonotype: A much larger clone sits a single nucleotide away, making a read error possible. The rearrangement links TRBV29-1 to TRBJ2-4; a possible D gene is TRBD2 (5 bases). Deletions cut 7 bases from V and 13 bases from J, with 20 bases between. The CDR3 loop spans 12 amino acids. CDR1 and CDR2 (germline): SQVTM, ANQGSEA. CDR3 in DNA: TGCAGCGGTGATGGGTGGAAGCGGATACAGTACTTC. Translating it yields CSGDGWKRIQYF.

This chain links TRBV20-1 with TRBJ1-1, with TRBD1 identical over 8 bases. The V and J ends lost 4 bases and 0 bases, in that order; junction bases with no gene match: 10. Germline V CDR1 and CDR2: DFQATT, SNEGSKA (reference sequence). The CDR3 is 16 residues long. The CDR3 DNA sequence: TGCAGTGCTAACAAAGGACAGGGACTGATGAACACTGAAGCTTTCTTT. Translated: CSANKGQGLMNTEAFF.

The CDR3 DNA reads as TGTGCCAGCAGTGAATCGCTCCTATTAGAGCAGTACTTC. Translating it yields CASSESLLLEQYF. The chain carries TRBV2 and TRBJ2-7, with unresolved D. This CDR3 contains 13 residues. V lost 2 bases and J 7 bases, leaving 12 bases between the germline ends. Germline CDR1 reads SNHLY; CDR2 reads FYNNEI.

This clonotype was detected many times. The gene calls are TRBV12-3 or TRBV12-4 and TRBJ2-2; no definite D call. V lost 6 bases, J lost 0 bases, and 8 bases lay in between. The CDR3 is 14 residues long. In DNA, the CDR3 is TGTGCCAGCAGCTTGGGTTCGAACACCGGGGAGCTGTTTTTT. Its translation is CASSLGSNTGELFF.

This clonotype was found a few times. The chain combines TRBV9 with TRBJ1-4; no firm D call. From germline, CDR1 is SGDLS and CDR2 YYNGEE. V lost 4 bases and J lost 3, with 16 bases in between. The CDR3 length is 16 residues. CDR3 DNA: TGTGCCAGCAGCCTAGAGGCGGGGTTGGCTAATGAAAAACTGTTTTTT. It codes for CASSLEAGLANEKLFF. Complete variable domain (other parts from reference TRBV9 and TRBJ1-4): DSGVTQTPKHLITATGQRVTLRCSPRSGDLSVYWYQQSLDQGLQFLIQYYNGEERAKGNILERFSAQQFPDLHSELNLSSLELGDSALYFCASSLEAGLANEKLFFGSGTQLSVL.

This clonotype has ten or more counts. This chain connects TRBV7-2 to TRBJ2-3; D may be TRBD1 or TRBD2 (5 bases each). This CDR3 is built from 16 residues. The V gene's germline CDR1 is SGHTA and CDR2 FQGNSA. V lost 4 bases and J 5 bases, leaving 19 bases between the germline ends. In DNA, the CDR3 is TGTGCCAGCAGCTCCCCGAGGGGCAGGGCGGGAGATACGCAGTATTTT. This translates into CASSSPRGRAGDTQYF.

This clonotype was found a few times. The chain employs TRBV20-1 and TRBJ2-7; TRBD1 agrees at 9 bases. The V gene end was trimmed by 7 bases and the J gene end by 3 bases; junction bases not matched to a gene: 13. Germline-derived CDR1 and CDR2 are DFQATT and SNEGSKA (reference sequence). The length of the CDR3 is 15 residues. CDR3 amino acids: CSVIPGTGWDYEQYF. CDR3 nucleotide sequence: TGCAGTGTTATCCCCGGGACAGGGTGGGACTACGAGCAGTACTTC.

The CDR3 nucleotides read TGTGCCAGCAGCGGTCGGACTAGCGGGGGCGCATGGGGCTACGAGCAGTACTTC. Translating it yields CASSGRTSGGAWGYEQYF. The gene calls are TRBV9 and TRBJ2-7; 13 nucleotides agree with TRBD2. Losses at the gene ends were 3 bases for V and 3 bases for J; bases not matched to a gene: 12. The CDR3 totals 18 residues. Germline loops: CDR1 SGDLS, CDR2 YYNGEE.

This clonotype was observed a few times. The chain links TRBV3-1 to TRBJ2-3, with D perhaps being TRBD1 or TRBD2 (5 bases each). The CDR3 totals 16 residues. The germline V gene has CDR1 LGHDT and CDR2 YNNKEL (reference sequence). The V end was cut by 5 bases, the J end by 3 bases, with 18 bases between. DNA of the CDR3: TGTGCCAGCAGCTTATTACGGGGCCCGGGGACAGATACGCAGTATTTT. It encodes CASSLLRGPGTDTQYF.

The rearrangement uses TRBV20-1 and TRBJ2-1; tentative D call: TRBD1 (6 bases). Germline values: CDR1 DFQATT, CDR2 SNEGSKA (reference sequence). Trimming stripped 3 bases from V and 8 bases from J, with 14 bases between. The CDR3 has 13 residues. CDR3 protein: CSASWGPVDEQFF. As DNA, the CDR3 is TGCAGTGCTAGTTGGGGGCCGGTTGATGAGCAGTTCTTC.

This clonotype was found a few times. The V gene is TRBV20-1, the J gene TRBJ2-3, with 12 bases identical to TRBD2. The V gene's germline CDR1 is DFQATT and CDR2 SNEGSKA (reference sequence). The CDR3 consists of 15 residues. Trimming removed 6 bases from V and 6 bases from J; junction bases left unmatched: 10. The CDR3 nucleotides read TGCAGTGCAATGACTAGCGGGAGCATGGGGGATACGCAGTATTTT. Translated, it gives CSAMTSGSMGDTQYF.

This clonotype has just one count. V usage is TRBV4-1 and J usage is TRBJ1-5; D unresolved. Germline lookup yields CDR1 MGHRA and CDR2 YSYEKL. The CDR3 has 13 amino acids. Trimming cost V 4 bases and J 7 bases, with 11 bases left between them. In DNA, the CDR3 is TGCGCCAGCAGCCCCTCGTGGGGACAGCCCCAGCATTTT. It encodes CASSPSWGQPQHF.

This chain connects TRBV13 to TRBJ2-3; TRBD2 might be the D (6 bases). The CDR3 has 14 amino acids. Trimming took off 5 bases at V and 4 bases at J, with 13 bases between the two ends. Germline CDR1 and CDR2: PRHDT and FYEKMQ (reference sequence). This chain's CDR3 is CASSPSVGADTQYF. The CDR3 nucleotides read TGTGCCAGCAGCCCTAGCGTCGGCGCAGATACGCAGTATTTT.